The 9 T cell receptor beta chains reported below all come from one sample, sequenced in a study of long-term antiretroviral therapy in people with HIV. Sequencing used immunoSEQ v3.0 at survey level. Sequencing was performed with immunoSEQ multiplex PCR; in TCRdb, only in-frame clones are kept and a portion is missing. Seen here are almost 35,000 clones, 70% to 90% observed once, and the top ten hold 4.5% to 5%. This sample comprised unsorted PBMCs, obtained roughly 2.8 years before starting antiretroviral therapy. These receptors originate from a woman under 40 with HIV.

This chain links TRBV14 with TRBJ1-3; D is undetermined. Trimming left V 4 bases short and J 11 bases short, with 12 bases between. Germline-derived CDR1 and CDR2 are SGHDN and FVKESK. The CDR3 spans 12 residues. CDR3: CASSPQYGAIYF. DNA of the CDR3: TGTGCCAGCAGCCCCCAATATGGGGCCATATATTTT.

J is TRBJ1-5 and V is TRBV6-1; D is uncertain. The CDR3 consists of 17 residues. Germline CDR1 is MNHNS and CDR2 is SASEGT. The V gene lost 0 bases and the J gene lost 6 bases, with 18 bases spanning the gap. CDR3 protein: CASSEASFPLYGQPQHF. CDR3 nucleotide sequence: TGTGCCAGCAGTGAAGCATCTTTTCCACTATACGGTCAGCCCCAGCATTTT.

In DNA form, the CDR3 reads TGTGCCAGCAGCCGATCCGGGACAGCGAGGCGAGCTTTCTTT. Translation: CASSRSGTARRAFF. The chain recombines TRBV11-2 with TRBJ1-1, with 7 positions matching TRBD1. The CDR3 runs 14 residues. From germline, CDR1 is SGHAT and CDR2 FQNNGV. J gave up 10 bases and V 5 bases, and 13 bases lay outside the gene matches. Looking up the rest from reference TRBV11-2 and TRBJ1-1 gives the full variable domain: EAGVAQSPRYKIIEKRQSVAFWCNPISGHATLYWYQQILGQGPKLLIQFQNNGVVDDSQLPKDRFSAERLKGVDSTLKIQPAKLEDSAVYLCASSRSGTARRAFFGQGTRLTVV.

This clone was picked up a small number of times. This chain connects TRBV5-5 to TRBJ2-7; unclear D gene. Trimming took 2 bases from V and 3 from J, leaving 6 bases between them. The CDR3 is made up of 12 amino acids. Germline CDR1 is SGHKS and CDR2 is YYEKEE (reference sequence). The CDR3 protein is CASSLVGYEQYV. CDR3 sequence (DNA): TGTGCCAGCAGCTTAGTCGGCTACGAGCAGTACGTC.

The chain has TRBV27 and TRBJ2-3; TRBD2 matches 7 bases. CDR3 length: 16 amino acids. The ends lost 4 bases at V and 1 base at J; junction bases unmatched: 8. The germline CDR1 and CDR2 sequences are MNHEY and SMNVEV (reference sequence). The CDR3 sequence is CASSSLLAGGTDTQYF. The CDR3 DNA sequence: TGTGCCAGCAGTTCCCTACTTGCGGGAGGCACAGATACGCAGTATTTT.

The rearrangement joins TRBV6-5 to TRBJ1-4; no clear D gene. The CDR3 is made up of 13 amino acids. Trimming removed 8 bases at V and 3 bases at J, with 10 bases between. CDR1 and CDR2 from the germline V gene are MNHEY and SVGAGI. The CDR3 reads CASSRGANEKLFF. CDR3 sequence (DNA): TGTGCCAGCTCGCGCGGGGCTAATGAAAAACTGTTTTTT.

The rearrangement joins TRBV5-4 to TRBJ2-3; D uncertain. This CDR3 comprises 12 residues. Trimming took 9 bases from V and 4 from J, leaving 12 bases between them. Germline CDR1 and CDR2: SGHNT and YYREEE (reference sequence). DNA of the CDR3: TGTGCCACCGTCGGATGGGCAGATACGCAGTATTTT. Translating gives CATVGWADTQYF.

The V and J genes are TRBV6-6 and TRBJ1-3, with D uncertain. This CDR3 is 16 amino acids long. Germline-derived CDR1 and CDR2 are MNHNY and SVGAGI (reference sequence). Deletions cut 0 bases from V and 0 bases from J, with 9 bases between. The CDR3 sequence: CASSYSNRYSGNTIYF. CDR3 nucleotides: TGTGCCAGCAGTTACTCGAACCGTTACTCTGGAAACACCATATATTTT.

This rearrangement joins TRBV2 to TRBJ1-1; D unclear. Germline lookup yields CDR1 SNHLY and CDR2 FYNNEI. This CDR3 has 13 amino acids. V was pared by 7 bases and J by 8 bases, with 17 bases between. The CDR3 region is CASIRRQIEEAFF. The CDR3 bases are TGTGCCAGCATAAGAAGGCAGATAGAGGAAGCTTTCTTT.